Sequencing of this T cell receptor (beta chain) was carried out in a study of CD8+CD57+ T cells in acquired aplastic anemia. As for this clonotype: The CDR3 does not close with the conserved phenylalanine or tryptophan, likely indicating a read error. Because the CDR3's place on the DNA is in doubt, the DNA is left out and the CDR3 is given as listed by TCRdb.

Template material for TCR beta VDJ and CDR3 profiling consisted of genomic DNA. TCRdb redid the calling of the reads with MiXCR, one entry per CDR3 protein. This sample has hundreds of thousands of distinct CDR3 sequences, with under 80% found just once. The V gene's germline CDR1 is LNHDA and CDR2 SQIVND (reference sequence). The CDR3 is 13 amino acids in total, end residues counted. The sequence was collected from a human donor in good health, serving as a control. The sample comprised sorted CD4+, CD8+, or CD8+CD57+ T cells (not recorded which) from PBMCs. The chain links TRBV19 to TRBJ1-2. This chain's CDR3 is CASSTEHRYDQPY.